This record looks at one T cell receptor (beta chain) sequence and its context. This clonotype has just a few counts. Its recognized antigen is unknown. No base quality values were provided; no much bigger clone lies one nucleotide off. Amplification of TCR beta CDR3 regions was carried out from RNA transcripts. The first round of RT-PCR for the TCR CDR3 was performed with the HTBI primer set and the Qiagen OneStep RT-PCR kit. Libraries were constructed in a second round of multiplex PCR, after which size selection and purification were carried out. Paired-end sequencing of the libraries was performed with 100 bp reads on an Illumina HiSeq2000. Regarding the original processing steps: Raw data were processed with SOAPnuke, discarding reads with adapters, uncalled bases, mean Phred below 15, or no exact constant-primer or identifier match. COPE v1.2.5 was used to merge the high-quality paired reads, and each unique nucleotide sequence was defined as a clonotype. Clonotypes were aligned to IMGT TRBV, TRBD and TRBJ reference segments using MiTCR v1.1. The analysis included only V-J combinations with a frequency above 0.0001, which together covered 99% to 99.2% of the repertoires. A TCS score was defined as the ratio of F50 (clonal expansion) to E x V (chaos), with BLOSUM62-based TCRdist applied between CDR3 peptides within each V-J. Welch's t-statistics and random forest reduced some 510 V-J features to 13, which were used in a naive Bayes classifier (R e1071). Using fastp at Q25 and MiXCR, TCRdb reprocessed the public reads and kept productive beta chains. A single entry per CDR3 protein holds the most common genes and DNA from its merged rows. TCRdb, not the original authors, processed these V and J calls. In all, the sample holds 500,000 to 650,000 distinct CDR3 sequences, and 15% to 20% of those were seen once. 17% of the sample lies in the top ten.

Ophthalmopathy patients had moderately to severely active disease, with a Clinical Activity Score of 3 or more, a NOSPECS grade of 4 or more, and a disease duration of less than 3 months. Exclusion was applied to patients with uncontrolled infections, other autoimmune diseases, pregnancy or lactation. Diagnoses were based on clinical symptoms, serum thyroxine and TRAb, thyroid ultrasound and orbital computed tomography. Ficoll-Paque density gradient centrifugation was used to isolate PBMCs from approximately 11 ml of fresh peripheral blood. Total RNA was extracted using Trizol reagent, and RNA quality was assessed on an Agilent 2100 Bioanalyzer. This sample is part of a study of T cells in Graves' hyperthyroidism and ophthalmopathy (dated by TCRdb to between 2018 and 2021). For the study in its entirety: Peripheral blood samples were taken at the time of initial diagnosis, prior to any treatment. TCR V-J signatures able to tell the groups apart were searched for in a discovery cohort of 100 patients, of whom 43 had Graves' ophthalmopathy and about 60 had stable Graves' hyperthyroidism. Whether ophthalmopathy could be predicted prospectively was tested in an independent validation cohort made up of roughly 19 hyperthyroidism patients plus 17 patients who later progressed to ophthalmopathy. For training and testing, the 100 or so patients in the discovery cohort were randomly divided in a 7:3 ratio. In addition, the study compared T-cell repertoires in thyroid tissue and in blood from roughly six Graves' hyperthyroidism patients. After sampling, hyperthyroidism patients received methimazole starting at 30 mg daily, and ophthalmopathy patients received high-dose intravenous methylprednisolone. The paper reports TCR Vbeta CDR3 sequencing of approximately 130 peripheral blood samples: 40 to 45 ophthalmopathy, roughly 74 hyperthyroidism and approximately 17 progressor patients. The investigation overall reported the following: No statistical method was used to fix the sample size in advance, and group allocation was not hidden from the investigators. Blood samples also contained most of the expanded thyroid clonotypes (frequency above 0.001), which suggests that blood repertoires may reflect thyroid immune responses. In validation, the model predicted progression to ophthalmopathy a median of approximately 6.3 months before onset, with about 67% sensitivity and 72.22% specificity. A 13 V-J signature model separated ophthalmopathy from stable hyperthyroidism, with roughly 88% sensitivity and 81.08% specificity in cross-validation and 80%/75% in testing.

From its cysteine to its phenylalanine, the CDR3 spans 16 amino acids. CDR3 DNA is the only sequence kept; it has 48 bases, read in frame from the first base. The trim is 0 bases for V and 1 base for J, with a gap of 13 bases between the germline ends. The germline V gene gives CDR1 as SGHRS and CDR2 as YFSETQ. Source material: blood. The sequence is built from TRBV5-1 and TRBJ1-1; perhaps TRBD1 is the D gene, with 5 bases matching. The TCR was taken from a woman aged 18-29 years with Graves' ophthalmopathy. At the DNA level, the sequence is TGCGCCAGCAGCTTGGACAGGCTAAGGGCGAACACTGAAGCTTTCTTT. Its coded protein is CASSLDRLRANTEAFF.